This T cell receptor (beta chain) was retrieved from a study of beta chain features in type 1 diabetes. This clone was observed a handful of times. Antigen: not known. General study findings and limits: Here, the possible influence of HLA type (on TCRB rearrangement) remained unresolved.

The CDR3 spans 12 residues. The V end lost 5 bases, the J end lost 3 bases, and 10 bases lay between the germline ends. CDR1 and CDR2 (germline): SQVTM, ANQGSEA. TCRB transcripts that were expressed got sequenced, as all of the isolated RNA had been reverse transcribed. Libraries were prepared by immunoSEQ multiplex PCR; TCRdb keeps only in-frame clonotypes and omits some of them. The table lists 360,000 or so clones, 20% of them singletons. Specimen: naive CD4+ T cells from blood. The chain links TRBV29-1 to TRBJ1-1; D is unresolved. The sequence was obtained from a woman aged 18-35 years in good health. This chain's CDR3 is CSVPPGHTEAFF. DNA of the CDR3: TGCAGCGTTCCACCAGGCCACACTGAAGCTTTCTTT.